Each of the 10 T cell receptor beta chains below was sequenced from the same sample in a study of neoadjuvant nivolumab and ipilimumab in lung cancer. The table came from immunoSEQ multiplex PCR; TCRdb's copy has only in-frame clones and leaves some out. This table holds 25,000 to 35,000 clones, roughly 90% found once. The specimen was peripheral blood, collected after neoadjuvant nivolumab, alone or with ipilimumab, at or shortly before surgery. Every receptor here comes from an adult with non-small cell lung cancer.

The chain links TRBV2 to TRBJ2-3; D is unresolved. Looked up from germline, CDR1 is SNHLY and CDR2 is FYNNEI. The CDR3 loop spans 12 amino acids. Deletions cut 8 bases from V and 1 base from J, with 7 bases between. CDR3 protein: CASGWGTDTQYF. For the CDR3, the DNA is TGTGCCAGCGGGTGGGGCACAGATACGCAGTATTTT. Variable domain in full (rest from reference TRBV2 and TRBJ2-3): EPEVTQTPSHQVTQMGQEVILRCVPISNHLYFYWYRQILGQKVEFLVSFYNNEISEKSEIFDDQFSVERPDGSNFTLKIRSTKLEDSAMYFCASGWGTDTQYFGPGTRLTVL.

This clone was seen a handful of times. The chain joins TRBV6-4 to TRBJ2-7, with 7 bases matching TRBD1. Germline V CDR1 and CDR2: MRHNA, SNTAGT. V lost 6 bases to trimming and J lost 0 bases; unmatched junction nucleotides: 8. The CDR3 spans 15 residues. The CDR3 sequence: CASRKGQLPSYEQYF. The CDR3 region has the DNA TGTGCCAGCAGGAAGGGACAGCTTCCCTCCTACGAGCAGTACTTC.

The V gene is TRBV2, the J gene TRBJ2-3, with D unclear. Germline CDR1 SNHLY, CDR2 FYNNEI. This CDR3 region has 12 residues. Trimming removed 3 bases from V and 6 bases from J, with 7 bases in between. CDR3 in amino acids: CASSDTRDTQYF. CDR3 coding DNA: TGTGCCAGCAGTGACACGCGGGATACGCAGTATTTT.

The chain employs TRBV25-1 and TRBJ1-5, with D possibly being TRBD1 (6 bases). Trimming left V 5 bases short and J 4 bases short, with 15 bases between. Germline CDR1 is MGHDK and CDR2 is SYGVNS. The CDR3 totals 15 residues. The CDR3 DNA is TGTGCCAGCAGTCGTGGGGGCGTGTATAATCAGCCCCAGCATTTT. This codes for CASSRGGVYNQPQHF. Based on the CDR3 plus reference TRBV25-1 and TRBJ1-5, the full variable domain is EADIYQTPRYLVIGTGKKITLECSQTMGHDKMYWYQQDPGMELHLIHYSYGVNSTEKGDLSSESTVSRIRTEHFPLTLESARPSHTSQYLCASSRGGVYNQPQHFGDGTRLSIL.

This clone was picked up one time. V usage is TRBV2 and J usage is TRBJ1-5, with a possible D match to TRBD1 (5 bases). Trimming took off 1 base at V and 1 base at J, with 8 bases between the two ends. The CDR3 runs to 15 residues. The germline V gene encodes CDR1 SNHLY and CDR2 FYNNEI. The CDR3 nucleotides read TGTGCCAGCAGTGAAGGGTACAGGAGCAATCAGCCCCAGCATTTT. It codes for CASSEGYRSNQPQHF.

The rearrangement uses TRBV10-2 and TRBJ2-1; TRBD1 aligns across 7 bases. CDR1 WSHSY and CDR2 SAAADI come from the germline V gene. Unmatched junction bases numbered 1, after V lost 6 bases and J lost 5 bases. The CDR3 runs 12 residues. This CDR3 reads CASRGTDNEQFF. Written as DNA, the CDR3 is TGCGCCAGCAGAGGGACAGACAATGAGCAGTTCTTC.

V usage is TRBV6-4 and J usage is TRBJ2-5; D perhaps matches TRBD2 (5 bases). Looked up from germline, CDR1 is MRHNA and CDR2 is SNTAGT. V shed 9 bases and J shed 9 bases, with 23 bases lying between them. This CDR3 is built from 14 residues. The CDR3 DNA sequence: TGTGCCAGGGCTCCTGTAGATCTGGGAGCGGCCCAGTACTTC. It encodes CARAPVDLGAAQYF.

This rearrangement joins TRBV2 to TRBJ1-1; no firm D call. There are 14 residues in the CDR3. Trimming took off 7 bases at V and 1 base at J, with 13 bases between the two ends. CDR1 is SNHLY, CDR2 FYNNEI, per germline. The chain's CDR3 is CASKPDASNTEAFF. The CDR3 DNA reads as TGTGCCAGCAAGCCCGATGCTTCGAACACTGAAGCTTTCTTT.

This rearrangement joins TRBV4-1 to TRBJ2-1; 8 bases map to TRBD2. J gave up 9 bases and V 0 bases, and 10 bases lay outside the gene matches. The germline CDR1 and CDR2 sequences are MGHRA and YSYEKL. This CDR3 comprises 16 residues. This CDR3 reads CASSQDRGGFDSEQFF. Written as DNA, the CDR3 is TGCGCCAGCAGCCAAGATCGGGGGGGTTTCGACAGTGAGCAGTTCTTC.

V and J are TRBV5-1 and TRBJ1-3; a possible D gene is TRBD1 (5 bases). Trimming removed 4 bases from V and 8 bases from J, with 16 bases in between. CDR3 size: 14 residues. Germline values: CDR1 SGHRS, CDR2 YFSETQ. The CDR3 spells CASSRGDRRDTIYF. The DNA for the CDR3 is TGCGCCAGCAGCCGTGGAGACAGACGAGACACCATATATTTT. The full variable domain, in which reference TRBV5-1 and TRBJ1-3 provide the parts outside the CDR3, is KAGVTQTPRYLIKTRGQQVTLSCSPISGHRSVSWYQQTPGQGLQFLFEYFSETQRNKGNFPGRFSGRQFSNSRSEMNVSTLELGDSALYLCASSRGDRRDTIYFGEGSWLTVV.